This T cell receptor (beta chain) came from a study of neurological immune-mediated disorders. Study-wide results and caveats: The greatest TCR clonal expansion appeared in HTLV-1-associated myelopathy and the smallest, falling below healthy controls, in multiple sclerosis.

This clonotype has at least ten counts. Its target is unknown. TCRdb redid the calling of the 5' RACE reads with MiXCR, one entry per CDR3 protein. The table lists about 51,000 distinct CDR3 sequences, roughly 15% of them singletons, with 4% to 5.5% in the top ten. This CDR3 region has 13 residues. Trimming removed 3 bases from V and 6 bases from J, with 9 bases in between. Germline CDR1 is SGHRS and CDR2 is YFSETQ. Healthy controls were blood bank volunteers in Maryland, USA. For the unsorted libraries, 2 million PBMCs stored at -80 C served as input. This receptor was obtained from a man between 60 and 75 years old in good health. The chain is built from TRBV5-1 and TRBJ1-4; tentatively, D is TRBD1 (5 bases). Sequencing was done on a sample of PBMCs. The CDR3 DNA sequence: TGCGCCAGCAGCTCGGACACGGATGAAAAACTGTTTTTT. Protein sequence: CASSSDTDEKLFF.